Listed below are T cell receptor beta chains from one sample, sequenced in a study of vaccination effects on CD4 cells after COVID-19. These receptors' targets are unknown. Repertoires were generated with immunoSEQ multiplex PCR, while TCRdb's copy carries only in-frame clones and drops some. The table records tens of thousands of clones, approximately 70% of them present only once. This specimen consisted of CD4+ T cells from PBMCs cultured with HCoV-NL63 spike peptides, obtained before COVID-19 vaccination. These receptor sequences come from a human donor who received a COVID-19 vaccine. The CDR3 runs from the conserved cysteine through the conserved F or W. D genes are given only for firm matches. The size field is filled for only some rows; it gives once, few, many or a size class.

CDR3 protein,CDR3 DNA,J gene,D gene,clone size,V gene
CARSPGGGPYLPYGYTF,TGTGCCAGAAGCCCCGGTGGAGGGCCCTACCTTCCTTATGGCTACACCTTC,TRBJ1-2,.,few,TRBV5-3
CASSPRRQGGGANVLTF,TGTGCCAGCTCACCAAGAAGACAGGGTGGTGGGGCCAACGTCCTGACTTTC,TRBJ2-6,TRBD1,medium-sized,TRBV18
CASSYFSGTDTQYF,TGTGCCAGCAGTTATTTCTCCGGGACAGATACGCAGTATTTT,TRBJ2-3,.,.,TRBV6-5
CASSYSWEAGRPQHF,TGTGCCAGCAGTTACTCGTGGGAGGCGGGGAGGCCCCAGCATTTT,TRBJ1-5,.,.,TRBV6-5
CASRLDPTGNSPLHF,TGTGCCAGCCGATTGGACCCGACGGGGAATTCACCCCTCCACTTT,TRBJ1-6,.,.,TRBV5-4
CASSLGGSVNEKLFF,TGTGCCAGCAGCTTAGGGGGATCAGTTAATGAAAAACTGTTTTTT,TRBJ1-4,.,.,TRBV7-2
CASSPVADTQYF,TGTGCCAGCAGCCCGGTCGCAGATACGCAGTATTTT,TRBJ2-3,.,.,TRBV5-4
CASRGSSGANVLTF,TGCGCCAGCAGAGGAAGCTCTGGGGCCAACGTCCTGACTTTC,TRBJ2-6,.,.,TRBV5-1
CASSELPGLAGGGEQFF,TGCGCCAGCAGTGAGTTACCGGGACTAGCGGGAGGTGGTGAGCAGTTCTTC,TRBJ2-1,TRBD2,.,TRBV10-1
CASSSRQGWETQYF,TGTGCCAGCAGCAGCAGACAGGGTTGGGAGACCCAGTACTTC,TRBJ2-5,TRBD1,.,TRBV5-8
CASSVEGHSNQPQHF,TGTGCCAGCAGTGTAGAGGGGCATAGCAATCAGCCCCAGCATTTT,TRBJ1-5,.,few,TRBV2
CASRPTTVSNQPQHF,TGTGCCAGCAGGCCTACGACAGTTAGCAATCAGCCCCAGCATTTT,TRBJ1-5,.,.,TRBV2
CASSLITVTAQYF,TGTGCCAGCAGCTTAATTACGGTGACGGCGCAGTACTTC,TRBJ2-7,.,.,TRBV13
CASSRSVAETQYF,TGTGCCAGCAGCCGCAGTGTTGCGGAGACCCAGTACTTC,TRBJ2-5,.,.,TRBV5-8
CASSLAYGTGTGEQYF,TGTGCCAGCAGCTTAGCGTACGGGACAGGGACGGGCGAGCAGTACTTC,TRBJ2-7,TRBD1,.,TRBV7-8
CASSGGTGVHF,TGTGCCAGTAGTGGAGGGACAGGGGTGCATTTT,TRBJ1-5,TRBD1,few,TRBV19
CASSTETDTQYF,TGTGCCAGCAGCACGGAGACAGATACGCAGTATTTT,TRBJ2-3,.,.,TRBV7-9
CASSQEGLAGRYNEQFF,TGTGCCAGCAGCCAAGAGGGACTAGCGGGAAGATACAATGAGCAGTTCTTC,TRBJ2-1,TRBD2,.,TRBV3-1/TRBV3-2
CASSGGGGFGNSPLHF,TGTGCCAGCAGCGGTGGAGGGGGGTTTGGGAATTCACCCCTCCACTTT,TRBJ1-6,.,.,TRBV3-1/TRBV3-2
CASSHRMGVGYEQYF,TGTGCCAGCAGTCATCGCATGGGGGTCGGCTACGAGCAGTACTTC,TRBJ2-7,.,.,TRBV27
CASSPFGGPRNTEAFF,TGTGCCAGCAGTCCCTTCGGAGGCCCCAGGAACACTGAAGCTTTCTTT,TRBJ1-1,.,few,TRBV6-6
CASSLGGTETQYF,TGTGCCAGTAGTTTGGGGGGGACAGAGACCCAGTACTTC,TRBJ2-5,TRBD2,.,TRBV19
CASSGFGGRANEQFF,TGCGCCAGCTCCGGTTTCGGCGGGAGGGCCAATGAGCAGTTCTTC,TRBJ2-1,TRBD2,.,TRBV5-1
CASSLALASTDTQYF,TGTGCCAGCAGCTTAGCGCTAGCTAGCACAGATACGCAGTATTTT,TRBJ2-3,.,once,TRBV7-7
CASSQGLANSYEQYF,TGCGCCAGCAGCCAAGGATTAGCGAACTCCTACGAGCAGTACTTC,TRBJ2-7,.,few,TRBV4-1
CASSLDQWDAKNIQYF,TGCGCCAGCAGCCTCGACCAATGGGACGCCAAAAACATTCAGTACTTC,TRBJ2-4,.,.,TRBV4-1
CSASRKGASAKNIQYF,TGCAGTGCTAGTAGGAAGGGTGCTTCGGCCAAAAACATTCAGTACTTC,TRBJ2-4,.,.,TRBV20-1
CASSLPGGRMGETQYF,TGTGCCAGCAGCTTGCCTGGTGGGAGGATGGGAGAGACCCAGTACTTC,TRBJ2-5,.,.,TRBV7-2
CASSYSAGDRYGYTF,TGTGCCAGCAGTTACTCTGCAGGGGACCGCTATGGCTACACCTTC,TRBJ1-2,.,.,TRBV6-5
CASSYFAGANTEAFF,TGTGCCAGCAGTTACTTCGCAGGGGCGAACACTGAAGCTTTCTTT,TRBJ1-1,.,.,TRBV6-6
CATSDTGDRTANYGYTF,TGTGCCACCAGTGATACGGGCGACAGGACAGCTAACTATGGCTACACCTTC,TRBJ1-2,.,once,TRBV24-1
CASQLAFQETQYF,TGTGCCAGCCAGCTAGCGTTTCAAGAGACCCAGTACTTC,TRBJ2-5,.,.,TRBV2
CASSLGRQVTQETQYF,TGTGCCAGCAGCTTAGGGCGACAGGTGACCCAAGAGACCCAGTACTTC,TRBJ2-5,.,.,TRBV7-7
CASSLSSGPRNQPQHF,TGTGCCAGCAGTTTATCGTCGGGACCCCGCAATCAGCCCCAGCATTTT,TRBJ1-5,.,once,TRBV27
CASSFRTSGGREQFF,TGTGCCAGCAGTTTCCGTACTAGCGGGGGACGTGAGCAGTTCTTC,TRBJ2-1,TRBD2,few,TRBV27
CASRRDRWNTGELFF,TGTGCCAGCAGAAGGGACAGGTGGAACACCGGGGAGCTGTTTTTT,TRBJ2-2,TRBD1,.,TRBV2
CASSMFEGANSPLHF,TGTGCCAGTAGTATGTTTGAGGGCGCTAATTCACCCCTCCACTTT,TRBJ1-6,.,.,TRBV19
CASSEAGFLAVSNQPQHF,TGTGCCAGCAGTGAAGCCGGATTTTTGGCGGTAAGCAATCAGCCCCAGCATTTT,TRBJ1-5,.,.,TRBV2
CATARMSTGNTIYF,TGTGCCACAGCTCGAATGTCAACTGGAAACACCATATATTTT,TRBJ1-3,.,.,TRBV19
CASSIIQSSGNTIYF,TGTGCCAGTAGTATCATCCAGAGCTCTGGAAACACCATATATTTT,TRBJ1-3,.,few,TRBV19
CASSYSEGGGSPLHF,TGTGCCAGCAGTTACTCGGAGGGCGGGGGTTCACCCCTCCACTTT,TRBJ1-6,.,.,TRBV6-5
CASSYSPRIYNEQFF,TGTGCCAGCAGTTACTCGCCACGCATCTACAATGAGCAGTTCTTC,TRBJ2-1,.,few,TRBV6-5
CASSEGFYGYTF,TGTGCCAGCAGCGAGGGGTTTTATGGCTACACCTTC,TRBJ1-2,.,.,TRBV28
CASSAGTGGSYTF,TGCGCCAGCAGCGCCGGGACAGGGGGTTCCTACACCTTC,TRBJ1-2,TRBD1,few,TRBV10-1
CASSPRRDRVTDTQYF,TGTGCCAGCAGCCCTCGACGGGACAGGGTGACAGATACGCAGTATTTT,TRBJ2-3,TRBD1,.,TRBV7-8
CASSTGTLAGELFF,TGTGCCAGTAGTACCGGGACACTCGCCGGGGAGCTGTTTTTT,TRBJ2-2,.,few,TRBV19
CASEQGANYGYTF,TGTGCCAGCGAACAGGGGGCTAACTATGGCTACACCTTC,TRBJ1-2,TRBD1,.,TRBV11-2
CASRQAETQYF,TGTGCCAGCAGGCAGGCAGAGACCCAGTACTTC,TRBJ2-5,.,.,TRBV2
CASSQSYQNTGELFF,TGTGCCAGCAGCCAATCATACCAGAACACCGGGGAGCTGTTTTTT,TRBJ2-2,.,few,TRBV3-1/TRBV3-2